Listed below are T cell receptor beta chains from one sample, sequenced in a study of control samples from healthy donors and cancer patients. The table came from immunoSEQ multiplex PCR; TCRdb's copy has only in-frame clones and leaves some out. This table holds approximately 99,000 clones, approximately 82% found once. Sequences were obtained from blood. The receptor source for this set is a man younger than 35 in good health. Both conserved end residues are part of each CDR3. A D gene is named only where the DNA matches it firmly. Expanded clones get a size class; other rows say once, few or many, or leave the size out.

clone_size: -; d_call: TRBD2; j_call: TRBJ2-4; v_call: TRBV7-8; cdr3_nt: TGTGCCAGCAGCTTAGCGGGGGGGACGGACATTCAGTACTTC; cdr3_aa: CASSLAGGTDIQYF
clone_size: -; d_call: -; j_call: TRBJ1-2; v_call: TRBV30; cdr3_nt: TGTGCCTGGAGGACAGCGCGGAGCTACACCTTC; cdr3_aa: CAWRTARSYTF
clone_size: once; d_call: -; j_call: TRBJ1-5; v_call: TRBV19; cdr3_nt: TGTGCCAGTAGCGCCACAGGGCAGAAGCCCCAGCATTTT; cdr3_aa: CASSATGQKPQHF
clone_size: -; d_call: -; j_call: TRBJ2-3; v_call: TRBV7-6; cdr3_nt: TGTGCCAGCAGCCCCGGATCCGTCGGGATCGCCGGGGGAGATACGCAGTATTTT; cdr3_aa: CASSPGSVGIAGGDTQYF
clone_size: -; d_call: TRBD1; j_call: TRBJ1-6; v_call: TRBV18; cdr3_nt: TGTGCCAGCTCACCCGGCGGGACAGGGGTTAACTCACCCCTCCACTTT; cdr3_aa: CASSPGGTGVNSPLHF
clone_size: -; d_call: TRBD1; j_call: TRBJ2-3; v_call: TRBV4-3; cdr3_nt: TGCGCCAGCAGCCGTTCGGGACAGGGGGCAGATACGCAGTATTTT; cdr3_aa: CASSRSGQGADTQYF
clone_size: once; d_call: -; j_call: TRBJ1-2; v_call: TRBV15; cdr3_nt: TGTGCCACCAGCCCATACCTTACACAGGGAATATACTATGGCTACACCTTC; cdr3_aa: CATSPYLTQGIYYGYTF
clone_size: -; d_call: -; j_call: TRBJ1-6; v_call: TRBV23-1; cdr3_nt: TGCGCCAGCAGTCAATCCCACAGGGTACATTCACCCCTCCACTTT; cdr3_aa: CASSQSHRVHSPLHF
clone_size: few; d_call: TRBD1; j_call: TRBJ2-2; v_call: TRBV2; cdr3_nt: TGTGCCAGCAGTGCTAACAGGGGCACCGGGGAGCTGTTTTTT; cdr3_aa: CASSANRGTGELFF
clone_size: -; d_call: -; j_call: TRBJ1-4; v_call: TRBV4-1; cdr3_nt: TGCGCCAGCAGCCAAGGGAACAGGTTAAATGAAAAACTGTTTTTT; cdr3_aa: CASSQGNRLNEKLFF
clone_size: -; d_call: -; j_call: TRBJ1-1; v_call: TRBV28; cdr3_nt: TGTGCCAGCAGTTATATAAGGTGGGGAGCTTTCTTT; cdr3_aa: CASSYIRWGAFF
clone_size: -; d_call: TRBD1; j_call: TRBJ2-7; v_call: TRBV7-2; cdr3_nt: TGTGCCAGCAGCTTAGATTCAGGGGGCTCCCTCTACGAGCAGTACTTC; cdr3_aa: CASSLDSGGSLYEQYF
clone_size: -; d_call: TRBD1; j_call: TRBJ1-1; v_call: TRBV30; cdr3_nt: TGTGCCGGAGCAGGGGGCTGGACTGAAGCTTTCTTT; cdr3_aa: CAGAGGWTEAFF
clone_size: few; d_call: -; j_call: TRBJ2-1; v_call: TRBV9; cdr3_nt: TGTGCCAGCAGCGTGTCAGGGACCAATGAGCAGTTCTTC; cdr3_aa: CASSVSGTNEQFF
clone_size: once; d_call: TRBD2; j_call: TRBJ2-5; v_call: TRBV5-6; cdr3_nt: TGTGCCAGCAGCTTGATCCTAGCGGGGCGAAAACAAGAGACCCAGTACTTC; cdr3_aa: CASSLILAGRKQETQYF
clone_size: -; d_call: -; j_call: TRBJ2-3; v_call: TRBV5-1; cdr3_nt: TGCGCCAGCAGCTTTAGGGCTCCCACAGATACGCAGTATTTT; cdr3_aa: CASSFRAPTDTQYF
clone_size: -; d_call: -; j_call: TRBJ2-1; v_call: TRBV12-3/TRBV12-4; cdr3_nt: TGTGCCAGCAGTGGGTTCTTGGGCAATGAGCAGTTCTTC; cdr3_aa: CASSGFLGNEQFF
clone_size: few; d_call: TRBD2; j_call: TRBJ2-3; v_call: TRBV30; cdr3_nt: TGTGCCTGGAGTGTACGCGGGGGGCTCACAGATACGCAGTATTTT; cdr3_aa: CAWSVRGGLTDTQYF
clone_size: -; d_call: -; j_call: TRBJ2-7; v_call: TRBV28; cdr3_nt: TGTGCCAGCAGTTTATGGGGGGCGCGTGGCCACGAGCAGTACTTC; cdr3_aa: CASSLWGARGHEQYF
clone_size: -; d_call: -; j_call: TRBJ1-4; v_call: TRBV4-1; cdr3_nt: TGCGCCAGCAGCCAAGGACGGGGCGGCTCCTTGAATGAAAAACTGTTTTTT; cdr3_aa: CASSQGRGGSLNEKLFF
clone_size: -; d_call: -; j_call: TRBJ2-1; v_call: TRBV27; cdr3_nt: TGTGCCAGCAGCCCCTTTGCAGACCCTACCTACAATGAGCAGTTCTTC; cdr3_aa: CASSPFADPTYNEQFF
clone_size: -; d_call: -; j_call: TRBJ1-6; v_call: TRBV10-2; cdr3_nt: TGCGCCAGCAGCGACCTGATCGGGGGTTATAATTCACCCCTCCACTTT; cdr3_aa: CASSDLIGGYNSPLHF
clone_size: -; d_call: -; j_call: TRBJ1-1; v_call: TRBV6-5; cdr3_nt: TGTGCCAGCAGTTACCTTGTCGGGACTGAAGCTTTCTTT; cdr3_aa: CASSYLVGTEAFF
clone_size: -; d_call: -; j_call: TRBJ2-5; v_call: TRBV5-1; cdr3_nt: TGCGCCAGCAGCCTTAGCGGCCAAGAGACCCAGTACTTC; cdr3_aa: CASSLSGQETQYF
clone_size: -; d_call: -; j_call: TRBJ1-6; v_call: TRBV2; cdr3_nt: TGTGCCAGCAGTTCGTTTAATTCACCCCTCCACTTT; cdr3_aa: CASSSFNSPLHF
clone_size: -; d_call: TRBD1; j_call: TRBJ1-3; v_call: TRBV6-5; cdr3_nt: TGTGCCAGCAGAACCAACAGGGGGGGAAACACCATATATTTT; cdr3_aa: CASRTNRGGNTIYF
clone_size: few; d_call: -; j_call: TRBJ1-2; v_call: TRBV10-3; cdr3_nt: TGTGCCATCAGTGATATTGACAGTTTTTATAACTATGGCTACACCTTC; cdr3_aa: CAISDIDSFYNYGYTF
clone_size: -; d_call: -; j_call: TRBJ1-2; v_call: TRBV7-2; cdr3_nt: TGTGCCAGCAGCTTGGTTTCGGGGCTCATGGACCCTCGGGGCTACACCTTC; cdr3_aa: CASSLVSGLMDPRGYTF
clone_size: -; d_call: TRBD1; j_call: TRBJ1-4; v_call: TRBV3-1/TRBV3-2; cdr3_nt: TGTGCCAGCAGCCCTCCAGGGGGGAACGAAAAACTGTTTTTT; cdr3_aa: CASSPPGGNEKLFF
clone_size: -; d_call: -; j_call: TRBJ1-1; v_call: TRBV19; cdr3_nt: TGTGCCAGTAGTACGACTCCCGGGCGGACTGAAGCTTTCTTT; cdr3_aa: CASSTTPGRTEAFF
clone_size: -; d_call: -; j_call: TRBJ2-7; v_call: TRBV27; cdr3_nt: TGTGCCAGCAGTTTATCCCGTAGCTCCTACGAGCAGTACTTC; cdr3_aa: CASSLSRSSYEQYF
clone_size: -; d_call: TRBD1; j_call: TRBJ1-1; v_call: TRBV7-2; cdr3_nt: TGTGCCAGCAGCTTACACCCGACAGGGAAGCTGAACACTGAAGCTTTCTTT; cdr3_aa: CASSLHPTGKLNTEAFF